The 32 T cell receptor beta chains given below trace back to one sample, sequenced in a study of blood T cell repertoires in COVID-19. The data were produced by immunoSEQ multiplex PCR, yet TCRdb's version contains in-frame clones alone and is incomplete. The table includes approximately 99,000 clones, 80% to 85% detected once. Sequenced: peripheral blood. The source of these receptors is a man aged 65 to 79 with active or convalescent COVID-19.

The V gene is TRBV11-3, the J gene TRBJ2-3; D is unclear. Germline V gene lookup returns CDR1 SGHNT and CDR2 YENEEA. The CDR3 consists of 13 residues. The V end lost 0 bases, the J end lost 4 bases, and 5 bases lay between the germline ends. The CDR3 bases are TGTGCCAGCAGCTTAGAGGCTGCAGATACGCAGTATTTT. Translation: CASSLEAADTQYF.

The gene calls are TRBV28 and TRBJ1-2; weak D call: TRBD1 (6 bases). Germline values: CDR1 MDHEN, CDR2 SYDVKM. V shed 2 bases and J shed 8 bases, with 21 bases lying between them. CDR3 length: 16 amino acids. The CDR3 region is CASSLPSQGGGGGYTF. The CDR3 DNA reads as TGTGCCAGCAGTTTACCCTCGCAAGGGGGGGGCGGAGGCTACACCTTC.

The chain has TRBV27 and TRBJ2-2; no definite D call. This CDR3 region has 14 residues. CDR1 and CDR2 (germline): MNHEY, SMNVEV (reference sequence). Trimming cost V 2 bases and J 8 bases, with 12 bases left between them. Here the CDR3 reads CASSLGQIPGELFF. The CDR3 DNA follows: TGTGCCAGCAGTTTAGGGCAGATCCCTGGGGAGCTGTTTTTT.

V gene TRBV28 combines with J gene TRBJ1-5, with TRBD1 matching 7 bases. Germline CDR1 is MDHEN and CDR2 is SYDVKM. The CDR3 extends over 15 amino acids. With V trimmed by 4 bases and J by 3 bases, 6 bases remained unmatched. The CDR3: CASSSPGQFNQPQHF. The CDR3 DNA reads as TGTGCCAGCAGTTCCCCGGGACAGTTCAATCAGCCCCAGCATTTT.

This clone appeared a few times. V and J are TRBV18 and TRBJ1-1; 8 positions agree with TRBD1. The CDR3 covers 15 residues. Per germline, CDR1 KGHSH and CDR2 LQKENI. J was trimmed by 6 bases and V by 5 bases; bases with no gene match: 11. This CDR3 reads CASSALGTGDSEAFF. The DNA of the CDR3 is TGTGCCAGCTCAGCACTCGGGACAGGAGACTCTGAAGCTTTCTTT. Variable domain in full (rest from reference TRBV18 and TRBJ1-1): NAGVMQNPRHLVRRRGQEARLRCSPMKGHSHVYWYRQLPEEGLKFMVYLQKENIIDESGMPKERFSAEFPKEGPSILRIQQVVRGDSAAYFCASSALGTGDSEAFFGQGTRLTVV.

V and J are TRBV29-1 and TRBJ2-1; 10 nucleotides agree with TRBD1. Germline values: CDR1 SQVTM, CDR2 ANQGSEA. The length of the CDR3 is 10 residues. V lost 7 bases, J lost 11 bases, and 2 bases stayed unmatched. CDR3 nucleotides: TGCAGCGGGGACAGGGGCCAGCAGTTCTTC. Translating it yields CSGDRGQQFF.

This clone was recorded a few times. This sequence joins TRBV3-1 (or the pseudogene TRBV3-2) and TRBJ2-2; a possible D gene is TRBD2 (5 bases). The CDR3 contains 17 residues. Deletions cut 0 bases from V and 6 bases from J, with 17 bases between. Germline-derived CDR1 and CDR2 are LGHDT and YNNKEL (reference sequence). The CDR3 sequence: CASSQDFRGSGAGELFF. The CDR3 DNA reads TGTGCCAGCAGCCAAGATTTTCGCGGGTCCGGTGCCGGGGAGCTGTTTTTT.

The chain uses TRBV2 and TRBJ2-1; 8 bases fit TRBD1. CDR3 length: 14 residues. The J segment lost 5 bases and the V segment lost 7 bases, leaving 7 bases of the junction unmatched. CDR1 and CDR2 from the germline V gene are SNHLY and FYNNEI. CDR3 sequence (DNA): TGTGCCAGCACCAATCCGGGACAGGACAATGAGCAGTTCTTC. Translating gives CASTNPGQDNEQFF. Full variable domain (rest looked up from reference TRBV2 and TRBJ2-1): EPEVTQTPSHQVTQMGQEVILRCVPISNHLYFYWYRQILGQKVEFLVSFYNNEISEKSEIFDDQFSVERPDGSNFTLKIRSTKLEDSAMYFCASTNPGQDNEQFFGPGTRLTVL.

The chain couples TRBV10-3 to TRBJ1-1; D remains ambiguous. CDR1 is ENHRY, CDR2 SYGVKD, per germline. Deletions cut 3 bases from V and 1 base from J, with 12 bases between. This CDR3 region has 15 residues. The CDR3 DNA reads as TGTGCCATCAGTGAACAGAGTACTCCGAACACTGAAGCTTTCTTT. It is translated as CAISEQSTPNTEAFF.

This clone was counted between two and nine times. The chain employs TRBV19 and TRBJ1-1, with 7 bases identical to TRBD1. The CDR3 contains 14 residues. Trimming took 6 bases from V and 4 from J; bases not matched to a gene: 8. Germline CDR1 reads LNHDA; CDR2 reads SQIVND (reference sequence). The CDR3 region is CASSLTGSRTEAFF. In DNA form, the CDR3 reads TGTGCCAGTAGCTTGACAGGGTCACGCACTGAAGCTTTCTTT.

The table lists this clone with a count of one. V usage is TRBV27 and J usage is TRBJ1-1; D possibly corresponds to TRBD1 (5 bases). Trimming shortened V by 3 bases and J by 6 bases, and 14 bases separated the two germline ends. Germline assignment: CDR1 MNHEY and CDR2 SMNVEV (reference sequence). The CDR3 totals 14 residues. In DNA, the CDR3 is TGTGCCAGCAGTTTTTGGGTTACGGGGGCTGAAGCTTTCTTT. Its protein product is CASSFWVTGAEAFF.

The chain couples TRBV5-1 to TRBJ2-1; TRBD2 aligns across 9 bases. The germline V gene has CDR1 SGHRS and CDR2 YFSETQ. The length of the CDR3 is 16 residues. The junction had 4 bases not matched to a gene; V was cut back by 3 bases and J by 0 bases. CDR3 sequence reads: CASSSISGSSYNEQFF. CDR3 nucleotide sequence: TGCGCCAGCAGCTCCATTAGCGGGAGCTCCTACAATGAGCAGTTCTTC.

The count of this clone is one. The chain uses TRBV4-2 and TRBJ2-7; 15 nucleotides align to TRBD2. Germline CDR1 LGHNA, CDR2 YNFKEQ. The CDR3 has 16 amino acids. With 4 bases clipped from V and 2 bases from J, the junction kept 3 bases outside the gene matches. The CDR3: CASSRWTSGGAYEQYF. The DNA for the CDR3 is TGTGCCAGCAGCCGATGGACTAGCGGGGGGGCCTACGAGCAGTACTTC.

The chain carries TRBV7-9 and TRBJ2-7, with D perhaps matching TRBD2 (6 bases). Germline loops: CDR1 SEHNR, CDR2 FQNEAQ (reference sequence). The CDR3 extends over 15 amino acids. Trimming stripped 5 bases from V and 1 base from J, with 15 bases between. The CDR3 sequence is CASSIDGRKSYEQYF. The CDR3, as DNA: TGTGCCAGCAGCATAGATGGGAGGAAATCCTACGAGCAGTACTTC. The full variable domain, in which reference TRBV7-9 and TRBJ2-7 provide the parts outside the CDR3, is DTGVSQNPRHKITKRGQNVTFRCDPISEHNRLYWYRQTLGQGPEFLTYFQNEAQLEKSRLLSDRFSAERPKGSFSTLEIQRTEQGDSAMYLCASSIDGRKSYEQYFGPGTRLTVT.

This clone has a handful of counts. The chain joins TRBV30 to TRBJ1-4; no firm D call. The V and J ends lost 7 bases and 7 bases respectively, with 16 bases between them. CDR1 is GTSNPN, CDR2 SVGIG, per germline (reference sequence). The CDR3 is 13 residues long. CDR3 amino acids: CAFQRGMSEKLFF. The CDR3 bases are TGTGCCTTCCAAAGAGGAATGAGTGAAAAACTGTTTTTT. The variable domain in full, completed from reference TRBV30 and TRBJ1-4, reads SQTIHQWPATLVQPVGSPLSLECTVEGTSNPNLYWYRQAAGRGLQLLFYSVGIGQISSEVPQNLSASRPQDRQFILSSKKLLLSDSGFYLCAFQRGMSEKLFFGSGTQLSVL.

The chain carries TRBV7-9 and TRBJ2-6; the D gene is possibly TRBD2 (5 bases). Germline lookup yields CDR1 SEHNR and CDR2 FQNEAQ (reference sequence). The CDR3 is made up of 15 amino acids. The V end lost 0 bases, the J end lost 8 bases, and 11 bases lay between the germline ends. The CDR3 loop is CASSLAGAGTNVLTF. The CDR3 region has the DNA TGTGCCAGCAGCTTAGCGGGAGCCGGGACCAACGTCCTGACTTTC.

The chain recombines TRBV20-1 with TRBJ1-2; D not certain. Germline CDR1 DFQATT, CDR2 SNEGSKA (reference sequence). Trimming pared 6 bases from V and 6 bases from J, leaving 11 bases between. The CDR3 covers 11 residues. CDR3 in DNA: TGCAGTGCCCGGGGTTCTGATGGCTACACCTTC. It encodes CSARGSDGYTF.

The V call is TRBV29-1, the J call TRBJ2-7, with 10 nucleotides matching TRBD1. CDR1 SQVTM and CDR2 ANQGSEA come from the germline V gene. Trimming cost V 4 bases and J 5 bases; bases outside gene matches: 8. CDR3 size: 14 residues. The CDR3 protein is CSVVYRGTGDEQYF. The CDR3 region has the DNA TGCAGCGTTGTTTATCGTGGGACAGGGGACGAGCAGTACTTC.

The chain is built from TRBV9 and TRBJ1-4; the D gene is possibly TRBD1 (6 bases). The CDR3 sequence is 16 residues long. The germline CDR1 and CDR2 sequences are SGDLS and YYNGEE. V was pared by 4 bases and J by 8 bases, with 21 bases between. The CDR3 DNA follows: TGTGCCAGCAGCATCGCCGGACAGACCGGGAAAGAAAAACTGTTTTTT. As protein: CASSIAGQTGKEKLFF.

The genes are TRBV29-1 and TRBJ2-1; 13 bases fit TRBD2. With V trimmed by 6 bases and J by 10 bases, 3 bases remained unmatched. CDR3 size: 12 residues. The V gene's germline CDR1 is SQVTM and CDR2 ANQGSEA. In DNA, the CDR3 is TGCAGCGTCAGGACTAGCGGGGGAGAGCAGTTCTTC. Its protein is CSVRTSGGEQFF.

This clone showed up just once. J is TRBJ1-2 and V is TRBV5-1, with 7 bases aligning to TRBD1. The CDR3 consists of 14 residues. Looked up from germline, CDR1 is SGHRS and CDR2 is YFSETQ. V gave up 9 bases and J gave up 7 bases; unmatched junction bases: 15. The CDR3 sequence is CATSLKQGLSGYTF. The CDR3 DNA sequence: TGCGCCACCTCCTTAAAACAGGGGTTAAGTGGCTACACCTTC. The full variable domain, with the rest looked up from reference TRBV5-1 and TRBJ1-2, is KAGVTQTPRYLIKTRGQQVTLSCSPISGHRSVSWYQQTPGQGLQFLFEYFSETQRNKGNFPGRFSGRQFSNSRSEMNVSTLELGDSALYLCATSLKQGLSGYTFGSGTRLTVV.

The chain couples TRBV3-1 (or the pseudogene TRBV3-2) to TRBJ1-5; D gene uncertain. This CDR3 region has 12 residues. Germline loops: CDR1 LGHDT, CDR2 YNNKEL (reference sequence). Between the trimmed V and J ends, which lost 1 base and 6 bases, there was a span of 4 bases. This CDR3 is CASSQGGQPQHF. DNA for the CDR3: TGTGCCAGCAGCCAAGGAGGTCAGCCCCAGCATTTT.

CDR3 coding DNA: TGCGCCAGCAGCTTGTCGGCCGCTAGCCATGAGCAGTTCTTC. Protein product: CASSLSAASHEQFF. This chain uses TRBV5-1 with TRBJ2-1; possible D gene TRBD2, 5 bases. This CDR3 contains 14 residues. With 1 base removed from V and 8 bases from J, the gap between germline ends came to 13 bases. Germline CDR1 SGHRS, CDR2 YFSETQ.

This rearrangement joins TRBV10-3 to TRBJ2-2; 8 nucleotides line up with TRBD2. CDR1 ENHRY and CDR2 SYGVKD come from the germline V gene. The CDR3 covers 17 residues. J gave up 2 bases and V 11 bases, and 16 bases lay outside the gene matches. The CDR3 coding sequence is TGTGCCTCCCGGTGGGGTATGCGGGGGGCTAACACCGGGGAGCTGTTTTTT. Protein sequence: CASRWGMRGANTGELFF.

This clone was seen only a few times. The V call is TRBV7-9, the J call TRBJ1-1; TRBD1 aligns across 9 bases. From germline, CDR1 is SEHNR and CDR2 FQNEAQ (reference sequence). The junction had 5 bases not matched to a gene; V was cut back by 1 base and J by 5 bases. The CDR3 runs 15 residues. CDR3 coding DNA: TGTGCCAGCAGCTTAGGGGACAGGGTGTGGACTGAAGCTTTCTTT. Translating gives CASSLGDRVWTEAFF. Full variable domain (rest looked up from reference TRBV7-9 and TRBJ1-1): DTGVSQNPRHKITKRGQNVTFRCDPISEHNRLYWYRQTLGQGPEFLTYFQNEAQLEKSRLLSDRFSAERPKGSFSTLEIQRTEQGDSAMYLCASSLGDRVWTEAFFGQGTRLTVV.

This chain uses TRBV7-2 with TRBJ1-1; a weak D match, TRBD1 (5 bases). With 5 bases removed from V and 5 bases from J, the gap between germline ends came to 21 bases. Germline lookup yields CDR1 SGHTA and CDR2 FQGNSA. The CDR3 extends over 16 amino acids. The DNA for the CDR3 is TGTGCCAGCAGCAACGCCGGGGGTGCCCGAATGACTGAAGCTTTCTTT. As protein: CASSNAGGARMTEAFF.

The V call is TRBV6-6, the J call TRBJ2-3; 10 positions agree with TRBD1. V dropped 3 bases and J dropped 5; count of bases not matched to a gene: 8. This CDR3 is 16 amino acids long. From germline, CDR1 is MNHNY and CDR2 SVGAGI (reference sequence). CDR3 sequence reads: CASSYYPGQGLDTQYF. The CDR3 DNA sequence: TGTGCCAGCAGTTATTACCCGGGACAGGGGTTAGATACGCAGTATTTT.

This clone occurred a few times. The rearrangement links TRBV15 to TRBJ1-2; D uncertain. The CDR3 consists of 13 residues. V was pared by 0 bases and J by 4 bases, with 6 bases between. The germline V gene has CDR1 LNHNV and CDR2 YYDKDF (reference sequence). CDR3 DNA: TGTGCCACCAGCAGAGAACAGTCCTATGGCTACACCTTC. Translated, it gives CATSREQSYGYTF.

CDR3 in amino acids: CASSSGLAGGNSYNEQFF. DNA of the CDR3: TGTGCCAGCAGCTCCGGACTAGCGGGGGGAAACTCCTACAATGAGCAGTTCTTC. The chain recombines TRBV7-2 with TRBJ2-1, with 14 bases lining up with TRBD2. Trimming took 4 bases from V and 0 from J; bases not matched to a gene: 5. Per the germline V gene, CDR1 is SGHTA and CDR2 is FQGNSA. The CDR3 extends over 18 amino acids.

The V and J genes are TRBV30 and TRBJ2-3, with TRBD2 as a possible D gene (6 bases). V lost 8 bases and J 1 base, leaving 16 bases between the germline ends. Germline assignment: CDR1 GTSNPN and CDR2 SVGIG (reference sequence). The length of the CDR3 is 14 residues. The CDR3 region has the DNA TGTGCCCAATCCATGGGCGGGGGCACAGATACGCAGTATTTT. Translating gives CAQSMGGGTDTQYF.

The chain has TRBV7-2 and TRBJ1-6, with D perhaps matching TRBD1 (5 bases). The CDR3 covers 13 residues. Trimming took off 5 bases at V and 3 bases at J, with 5 bases between the two ends. Germline V gives CDR1 SGHTA, CDR2 FQGNSA. The CDR3 nucleotides are TGTGCCAGCAGCGGACACTATAATTCACCCCTCCACTTT. Amino acid sequence: CASSGHYNSPLHF.

This chain connects TRBV2 to TRBJ1-5; the match to TRBD1 covers 11 bases. V was pared by 6 bases and J by 7 bases, with 5 bases of the junction left unmatched. This CDR3 contains 14 residues. CDR1 and CDR2 from the germline V gene are SNHLY and FYNNEI. This CDR3 reads CASSGTGGVQPQHF. The CDR3 DNA is TGTGCCAGCAGCGGGACAGGGGGAGTCCAGCCCCAGCATTTT.